This T cell receptor (beta chain) was identified in a study of blood T cells in healthy people across ages. This clonotype was seen more than once but under ten times. Its specificity is unknown. V lost 4 bases to trimming and J lost 8 bases, with 11 bases between them. The germline gives CDR1 LGHDT, CDR2 YNNKEL (reference sequence). This CDR3 region has 13 residues. Study findings and constraints: TCR beta diversity correlated strongly with naive T cell percentage.

Sample-barcoded 5' priming and a J-beta primer mix drove a second PCR of roughly 7 to 11 cycles. MiXCR, applied by TCRdb to the 5' RACE reads, yields one record per CDR3 protein. The sample lists some 690,000 distinct CDR3 sequences, 22% seen once, with 22% in the top ten. The specimen was blood. The sequence came from a man aged 65 to 79 in good health. V usage is TRBV3-1 and J usage is TRBJ1-4; D uncertain. CDR3 region: CASSRPGLEKLFF. DNA for the CDR3: TGTGCCAGCAGCCGTCCGGGTCTCGAAAAACTGTTTTTT.